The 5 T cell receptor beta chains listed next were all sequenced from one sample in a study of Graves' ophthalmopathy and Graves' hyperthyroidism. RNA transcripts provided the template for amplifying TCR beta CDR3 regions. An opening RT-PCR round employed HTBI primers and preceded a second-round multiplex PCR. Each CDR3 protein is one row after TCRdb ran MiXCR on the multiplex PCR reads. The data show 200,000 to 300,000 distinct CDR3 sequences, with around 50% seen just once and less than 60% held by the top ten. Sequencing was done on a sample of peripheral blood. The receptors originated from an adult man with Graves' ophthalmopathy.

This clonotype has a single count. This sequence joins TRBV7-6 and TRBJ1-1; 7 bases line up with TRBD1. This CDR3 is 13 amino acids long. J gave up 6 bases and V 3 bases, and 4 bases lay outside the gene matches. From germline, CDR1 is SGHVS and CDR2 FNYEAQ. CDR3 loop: CASSFDRDAEAFF. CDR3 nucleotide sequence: TGTGCCAGCAGCTTCGACAGGGACGCTGAAGCTTTCTTT.

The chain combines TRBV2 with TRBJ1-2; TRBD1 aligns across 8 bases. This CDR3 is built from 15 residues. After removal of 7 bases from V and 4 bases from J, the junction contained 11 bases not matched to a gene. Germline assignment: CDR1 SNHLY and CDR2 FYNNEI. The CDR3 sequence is CASTSDRGRVYGYTF. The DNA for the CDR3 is TGTGCCAGCACCTCAGACAGGGGTCGGGTCTATGGCTACACCTTC.

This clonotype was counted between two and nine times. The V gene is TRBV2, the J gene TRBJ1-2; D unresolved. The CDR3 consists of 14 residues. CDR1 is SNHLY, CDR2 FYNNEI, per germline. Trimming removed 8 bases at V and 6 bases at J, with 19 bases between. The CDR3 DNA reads TGTGCCAGCTCCCTGAGGAGGGCGGCGGATGGCTACACCTTC. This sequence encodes CASSLRRAADGYTF.

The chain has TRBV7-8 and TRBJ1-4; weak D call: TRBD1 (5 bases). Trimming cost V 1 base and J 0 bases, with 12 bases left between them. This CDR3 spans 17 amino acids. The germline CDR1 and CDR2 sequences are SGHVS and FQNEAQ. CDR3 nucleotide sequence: TGTGCCAGCAGCTTAGGAACAGGAGTTGCAACTAATGAAAAACTGTTTTTT. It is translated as CASSLGTGVATNEKLFF.

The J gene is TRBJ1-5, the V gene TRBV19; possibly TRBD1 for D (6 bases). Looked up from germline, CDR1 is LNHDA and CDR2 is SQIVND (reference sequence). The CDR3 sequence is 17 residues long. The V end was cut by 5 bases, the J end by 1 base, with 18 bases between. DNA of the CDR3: TGTGCCAGTAGTTCCCATTCGGACAGCCTAAGCAATCAGCCCCAGCATTTT. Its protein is CASSSHSDSLSNQPQHF.